This T cell receptor (beta chain) was sequenced in a study of TET2 disruption in CD19-targeted CAR T cells (dated by TCRdb to the late 2010s). Study-wide context: The number of samples was determined by the original clinical trial design and by which samples were available, and no additional inclusion criteria were applied. Summary of the overall study and its limitations: Conclusions about the CAR T cells of the patient were based on extensive analysis of a single subject.

Concerning this clone: Its target antigen remains unknown. The CDR3 is cut off 3 residues early in the read; its end comes from the germline J gene.

The immunoSEQ assay was used to perform TCR beta chain deep sequencing. In the original analysis: Only productive TCR beta rearrangements were used to calculate clonotype frequencies. As stored in TCRdb, this immuneACCESS dataset retains in-frame rearrangements with V and J assigned. A fraction of the clones does not appear; measured against another copy, unresolved V genes explain less than half of the discrepancy, and the remainder lacks a known reason. V and J calls and clone size are copied from that table; D and trimming were computed from the DNA. The sample's table lists a count of 25,000 or so clones. The top ten hold approximately 1.8% of the sample. As encoded in the germline V gene (reference sequence), CDR1 is WNHNN while CDR2 is SYGVQD. Spanning cysteine to phenylalanine, the CDR3 consists of 15 amino acids. The DNA shown is the part of the CDR3 that was read: 36 bases, in frame from base 1. Trimming removed 2 bases from V and 0 bases from J, leaving 9 bases between the germline ends.

The treatment or condition label for this specimen denotes: autologous CTL019 cells: CD19 CAR with 4-1BB and CD3 zeta domains. TCR zeta and 4-1BB costimulatory signaling domains were incorporated into the CD19 CAR. T cells for CTL019 manufacturing were collected from peripheral blood by leukapheresis. The DNeasy Blood and Tissue Kit was used to extract genomic DNA from pre-infusion T cells, peripheral blood, or sorted post-infusion T cells. The receptor comes from a man aged 65-85 years with chronic lymphocytic leukemia. Recombination joined TRBV10-1 with TRBJ2-3; the D gene is perhaps TRBD2, from 5 matching bases. The sequencing used CD8- CAR+ T cells sorted from cultured blood T cells, collected for CD19 CAR T cell therapy. The meaning of the sample's cell subset or site label: CD8-negative CAR-positive T cells from the infusion product. CDR3 DNA, as far as it was read: TGCGCCAGCAGTGAGAGCGGTACAAGCACAGATACG. This is translated as CASSESGTSTDT. The whole CDR3 sequence is CASSESGTSTDTQYF.